Shown below are 9 T cell receptor beta chains from a single sample sequenced in a study of T cell responses to AZD1222 COVID-19 vaccine. The protocol was immunoSEQ multiplex PCR, while the TCRdb copy is restricted to in-frame clones and leaves out a portion. The sample carries about 64,000 clones, 80% to 95% recorded once. The source was peripheral blood, collected 28 days after the second dose of the MenACWY control vaccine. Receptors were obtained from an adult who received the MenACWY meningococcal vaccine as a control.

CDR3 sequence reads: CASSQRGGSNEQFF. For the CDR3, the DNA is TGTGCCAGCTCACAACGAGGGGGTAGCAATGAGCAGTTCTTC. V and J are TRBV18 and TRBJ2-1, with D maybe TRBD1 (6 bases). V was shortened by 4 bases and J by 6 bases, with 13 bases between the two germline ends. Germline V gene data show CDR1 as KGHSH and CDR2 as LQKENI. The CDR3 length is 14 residues.

The chain employs TRBV27 and TRBJ2-7; 8 bases map to TRBD1. The CDR3 sequence is 13 residues long. The germline CDR1 and CDR2 sequences are MNHEY and SMNVEV (reference sequence). V shed 4 bases and J 4 bases; nucleotides not matched to a gene: 3. The CDR3, as DNA: TGTGCCAGCAGTTGGACAGGGAATTACGAGCAGTACTTC. This encodes CASSWTGNYEQYF.

This clone has only a few counts. This rearrangement joins TRBV29-1 to TRBJ2-2; D is uncertain. This CDR3 has 10 amino acids. Trimming pared 3 bases from V and 7 bases from J, leaving 3 bases between. CDR1 and CDR2 (germline): SQVTM, ANQGSEA. The CDR3 here is CSVDLGELFF. As DNA, the CDR3 is TGCAGCGTTGATCTCGGGGAGCTGTTTTTT.

CDR3 sequence reads: CASSYGAKGGEQYF. The CDR3 DNA is TGTGCCAGCAGTTATGGGGCTAAAGGGGGCGAGCAGTACTTC. V usage is TRBV6-5 and J usage is TRBJ2-7, with TRBD1 as a possible D gene (6 bases). Germline-derived CDR1 and CDR2 are MNHEY and SVGAGI. CDR3 length: 14 residues. V was clipped by 3 bases and J by 6 bases, with 15 bases between them.

This chain connects TRBV21-1 to TRBJ1-5; the table's D call, TRBD1, was not checked against the DNA. TRBV21-1 is designated a pseudogene. The CDR3 has 16 residues. The CDR3 region is CASSNPRGGRRQPQHF. The CDR3 bases are TGTGCCAGCAGCAATCCAAGGGGTGGTCGAAGACAGCCCCAGCATTTT.

This chain connects TRBV19 to TRBJ1-5; D remains unclear. The CDR3 is 15 amino acids. Germline CDR1 and CDR2: LNHDA and SQIVND (reference sequence). Deletions cut 10 bases from V and 3 bases from J, with 19 bases between. CDR3 residues: CATSSPGLINQPQHF. DNA of the CDR3: TGTGCCACCTCATCACCTGGACTGATCAATCAGCCCCAGCATTTT.

The CDR3 reads CASSLADEAGELFF. The DNA for the CDR3 is TGTGCCAGCAGTTTGGCAGATGAGGCGGGGGAGCTGTTTTTT. The V call is TRBV27, the J call TRBJ2-2; D unclear. CDR1 MNHEY and CDR2 SMNVEV come from the germline V gene (reference sequence). CDR3 length equals 14 residues. Trimming took off 3 bases at V and 8 bases at J, with 13 bases between the two ends.

The V call is TRBV10-2, the J call TRBJ2-3; D unclear. The CDR3 sequence is 14 residues long. V shed 6 bases and J shed 0 bases, with 10 bases lying between them. The V gene's germline CDR1 is WSHSY and CDR2 SAAADI. The CDR3 protein is CASSRPLSTDTQYF. The DNA for the CDR3 is TGCGCCAGCAGCCGCCCCCTTAGCACAGATACGCAGTATTTT.

V is TRBV6-5 and J is TRBJ1-2; no definite D call. Germline CDR1 is MNHEY and CDR2 is SVGAGI. The V end was cut by 8 bases, the J end by 4 bases, with 14 bases between. The CDR3 sequence is 13 residues long. CDR3 nucleotide sequence: TGTGCCAGCGGAGATGACCGTCCCTATGGCTACACCTTC. Translating it yields CASGDDRPYGYTF.